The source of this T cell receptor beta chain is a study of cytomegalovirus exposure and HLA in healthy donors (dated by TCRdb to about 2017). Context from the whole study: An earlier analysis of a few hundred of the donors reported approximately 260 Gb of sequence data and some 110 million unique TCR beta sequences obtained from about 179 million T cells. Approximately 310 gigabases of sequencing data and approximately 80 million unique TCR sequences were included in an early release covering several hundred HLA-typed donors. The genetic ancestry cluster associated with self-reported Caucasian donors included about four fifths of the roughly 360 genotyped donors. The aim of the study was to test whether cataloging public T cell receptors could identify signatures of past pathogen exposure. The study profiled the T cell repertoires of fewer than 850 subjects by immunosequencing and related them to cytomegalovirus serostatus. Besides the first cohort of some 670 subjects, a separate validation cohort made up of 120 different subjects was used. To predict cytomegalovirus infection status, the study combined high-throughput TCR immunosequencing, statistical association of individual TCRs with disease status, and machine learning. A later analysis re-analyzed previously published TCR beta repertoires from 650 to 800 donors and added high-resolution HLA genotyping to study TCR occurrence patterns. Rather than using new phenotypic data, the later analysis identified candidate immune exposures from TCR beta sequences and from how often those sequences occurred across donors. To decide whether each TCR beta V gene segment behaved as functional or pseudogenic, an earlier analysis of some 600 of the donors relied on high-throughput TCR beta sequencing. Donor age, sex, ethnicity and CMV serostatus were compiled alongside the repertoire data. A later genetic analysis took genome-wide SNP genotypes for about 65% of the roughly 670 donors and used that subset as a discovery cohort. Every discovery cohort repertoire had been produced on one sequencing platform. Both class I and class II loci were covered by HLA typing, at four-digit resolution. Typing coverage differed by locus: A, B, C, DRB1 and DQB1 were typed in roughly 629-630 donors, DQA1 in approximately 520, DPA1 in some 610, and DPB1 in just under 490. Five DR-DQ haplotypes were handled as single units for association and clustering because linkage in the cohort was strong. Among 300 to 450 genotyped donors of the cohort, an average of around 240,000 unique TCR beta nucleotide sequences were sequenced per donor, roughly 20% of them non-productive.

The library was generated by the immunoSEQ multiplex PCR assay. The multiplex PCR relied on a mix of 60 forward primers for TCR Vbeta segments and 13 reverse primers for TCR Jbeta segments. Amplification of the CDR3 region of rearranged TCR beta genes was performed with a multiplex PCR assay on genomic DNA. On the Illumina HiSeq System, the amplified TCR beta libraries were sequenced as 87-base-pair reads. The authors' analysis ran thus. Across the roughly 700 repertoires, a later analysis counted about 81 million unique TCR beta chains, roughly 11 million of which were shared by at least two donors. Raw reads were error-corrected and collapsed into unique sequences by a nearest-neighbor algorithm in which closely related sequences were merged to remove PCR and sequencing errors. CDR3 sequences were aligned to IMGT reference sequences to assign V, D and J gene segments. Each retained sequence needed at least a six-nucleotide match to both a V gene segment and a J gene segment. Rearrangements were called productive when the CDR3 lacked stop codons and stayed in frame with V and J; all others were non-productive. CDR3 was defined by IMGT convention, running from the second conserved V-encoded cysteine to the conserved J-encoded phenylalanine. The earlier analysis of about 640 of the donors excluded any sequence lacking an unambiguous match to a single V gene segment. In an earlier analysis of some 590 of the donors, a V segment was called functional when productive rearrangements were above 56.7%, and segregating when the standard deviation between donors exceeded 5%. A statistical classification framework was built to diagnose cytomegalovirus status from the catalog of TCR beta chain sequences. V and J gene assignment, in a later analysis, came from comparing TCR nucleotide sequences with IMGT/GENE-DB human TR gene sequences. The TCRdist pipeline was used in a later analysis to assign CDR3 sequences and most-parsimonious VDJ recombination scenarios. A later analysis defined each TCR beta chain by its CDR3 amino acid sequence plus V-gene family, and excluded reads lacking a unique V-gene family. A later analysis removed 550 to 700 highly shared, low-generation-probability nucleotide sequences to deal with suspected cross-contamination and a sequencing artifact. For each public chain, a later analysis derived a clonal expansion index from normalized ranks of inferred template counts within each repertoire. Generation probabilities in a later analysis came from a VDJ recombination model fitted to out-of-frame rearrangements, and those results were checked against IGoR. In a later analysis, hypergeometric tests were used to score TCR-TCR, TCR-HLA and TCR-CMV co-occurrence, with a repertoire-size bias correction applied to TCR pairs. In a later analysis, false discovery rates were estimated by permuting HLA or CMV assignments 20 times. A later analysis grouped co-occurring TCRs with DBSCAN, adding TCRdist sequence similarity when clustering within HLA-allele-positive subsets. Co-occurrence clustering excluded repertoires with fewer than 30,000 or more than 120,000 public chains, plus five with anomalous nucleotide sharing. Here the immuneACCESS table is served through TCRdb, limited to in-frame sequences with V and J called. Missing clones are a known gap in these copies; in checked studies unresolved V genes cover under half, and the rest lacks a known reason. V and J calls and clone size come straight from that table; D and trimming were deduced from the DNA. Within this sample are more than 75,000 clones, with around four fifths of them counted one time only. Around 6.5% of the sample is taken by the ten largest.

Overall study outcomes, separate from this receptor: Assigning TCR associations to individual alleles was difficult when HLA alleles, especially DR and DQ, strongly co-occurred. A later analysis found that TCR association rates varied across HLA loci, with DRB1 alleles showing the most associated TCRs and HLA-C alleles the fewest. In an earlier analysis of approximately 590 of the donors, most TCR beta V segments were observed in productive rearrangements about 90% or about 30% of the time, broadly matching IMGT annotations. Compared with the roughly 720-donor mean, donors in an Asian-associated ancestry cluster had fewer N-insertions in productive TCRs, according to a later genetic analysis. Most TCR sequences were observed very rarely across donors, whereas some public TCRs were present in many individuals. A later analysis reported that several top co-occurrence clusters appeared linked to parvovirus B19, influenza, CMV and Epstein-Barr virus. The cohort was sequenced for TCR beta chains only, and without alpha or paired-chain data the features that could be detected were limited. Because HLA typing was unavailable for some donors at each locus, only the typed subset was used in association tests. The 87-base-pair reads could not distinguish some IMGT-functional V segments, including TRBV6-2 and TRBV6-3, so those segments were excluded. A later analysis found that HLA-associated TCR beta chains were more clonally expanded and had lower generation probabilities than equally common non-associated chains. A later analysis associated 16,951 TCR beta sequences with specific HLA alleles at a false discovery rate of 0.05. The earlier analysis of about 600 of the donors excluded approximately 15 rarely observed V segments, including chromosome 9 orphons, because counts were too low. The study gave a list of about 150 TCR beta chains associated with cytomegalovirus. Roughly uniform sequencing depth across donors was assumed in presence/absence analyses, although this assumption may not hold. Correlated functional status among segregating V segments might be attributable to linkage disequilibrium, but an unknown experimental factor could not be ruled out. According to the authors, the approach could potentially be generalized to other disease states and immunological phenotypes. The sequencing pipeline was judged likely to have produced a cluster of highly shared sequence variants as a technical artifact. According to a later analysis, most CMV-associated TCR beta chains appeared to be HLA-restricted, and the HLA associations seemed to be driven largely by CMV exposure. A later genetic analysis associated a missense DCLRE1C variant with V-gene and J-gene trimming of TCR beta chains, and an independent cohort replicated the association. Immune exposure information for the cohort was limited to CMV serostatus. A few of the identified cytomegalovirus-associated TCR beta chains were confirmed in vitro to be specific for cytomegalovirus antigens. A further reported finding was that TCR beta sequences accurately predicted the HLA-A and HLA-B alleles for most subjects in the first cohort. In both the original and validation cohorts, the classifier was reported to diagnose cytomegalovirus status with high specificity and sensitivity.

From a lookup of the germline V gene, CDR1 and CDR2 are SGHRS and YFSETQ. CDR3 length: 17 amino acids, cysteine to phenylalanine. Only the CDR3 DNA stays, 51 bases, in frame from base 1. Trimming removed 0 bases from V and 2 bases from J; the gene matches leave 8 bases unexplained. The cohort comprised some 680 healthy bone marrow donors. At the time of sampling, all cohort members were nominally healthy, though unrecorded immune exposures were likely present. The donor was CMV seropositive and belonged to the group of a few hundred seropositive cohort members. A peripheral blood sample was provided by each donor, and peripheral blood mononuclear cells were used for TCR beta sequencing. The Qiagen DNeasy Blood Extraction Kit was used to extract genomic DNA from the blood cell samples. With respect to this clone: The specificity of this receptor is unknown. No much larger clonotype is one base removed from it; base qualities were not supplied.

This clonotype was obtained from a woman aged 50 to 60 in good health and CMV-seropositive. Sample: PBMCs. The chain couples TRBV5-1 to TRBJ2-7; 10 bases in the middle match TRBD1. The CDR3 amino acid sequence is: CASSLVPPGTGAYEQYF. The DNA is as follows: TGCGCCAGCAGCTTGGTCCCGCCCGGGACAGGGGCCTACGAGCAGTACTTC. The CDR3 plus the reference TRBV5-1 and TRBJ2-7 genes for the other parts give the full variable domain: KAGVTQTPRYLIKTRGQQVTLSCSPISGHRSVSWYQQTPGQGLQFLFEYFSETQRNKGNFPGRFSGRQFSNSRSEMNVSTLELGDSALYLCASSLVPPGTGAYEQYFGPGTRLTVT.